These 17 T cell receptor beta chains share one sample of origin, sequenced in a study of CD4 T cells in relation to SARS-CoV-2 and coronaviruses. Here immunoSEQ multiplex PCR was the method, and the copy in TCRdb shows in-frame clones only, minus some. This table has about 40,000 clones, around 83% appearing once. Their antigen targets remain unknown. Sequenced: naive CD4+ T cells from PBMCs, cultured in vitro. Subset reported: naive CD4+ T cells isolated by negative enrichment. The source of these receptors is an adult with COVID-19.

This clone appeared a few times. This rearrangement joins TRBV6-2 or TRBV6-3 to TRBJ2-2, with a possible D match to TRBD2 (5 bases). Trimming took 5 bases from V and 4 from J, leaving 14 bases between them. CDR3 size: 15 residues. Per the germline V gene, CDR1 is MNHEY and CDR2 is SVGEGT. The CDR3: CASSTAGRGTGELFF. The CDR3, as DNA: TGTGCCAGCAGTACCGCGGGTCGGGGCACCGGGGAGCTGTTTTTT.

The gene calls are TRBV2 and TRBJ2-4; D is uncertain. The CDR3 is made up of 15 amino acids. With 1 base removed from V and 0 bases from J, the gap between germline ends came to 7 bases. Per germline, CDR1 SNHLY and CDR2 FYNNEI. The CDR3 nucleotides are TGTGCCAGCAGTGAAGAGGGCCTAGCCAAAAACATTCAGTACTTC. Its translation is CASSEEGLAKNIQYF.

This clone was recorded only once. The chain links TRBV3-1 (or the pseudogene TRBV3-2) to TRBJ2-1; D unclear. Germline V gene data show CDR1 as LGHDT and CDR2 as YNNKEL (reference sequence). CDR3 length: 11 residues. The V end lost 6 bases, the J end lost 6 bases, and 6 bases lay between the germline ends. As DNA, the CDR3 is TGTGCCAGCAGGGACGTCAATGAGCAGTTCTTC. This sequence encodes CASRDVNEQFF.

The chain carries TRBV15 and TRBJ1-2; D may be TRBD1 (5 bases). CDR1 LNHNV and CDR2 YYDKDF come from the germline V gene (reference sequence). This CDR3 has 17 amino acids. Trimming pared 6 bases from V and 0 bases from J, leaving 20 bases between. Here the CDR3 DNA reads TGTGCCACCAGTGACAGAATCGGCCACCTTTCTAACTATGGCTACACCTTC. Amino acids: CATSDRIGHLSNYGYTF.

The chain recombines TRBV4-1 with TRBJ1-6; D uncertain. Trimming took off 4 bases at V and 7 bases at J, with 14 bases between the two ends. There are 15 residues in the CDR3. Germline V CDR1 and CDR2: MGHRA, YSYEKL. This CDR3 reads CASSPFSTGNSPLHF. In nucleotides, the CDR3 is TGCGCCAGCAGCCCCTTTTCGACGGGAAATTCACCCCTCCACTTT.

The DNA for the CDR3 is TGTGCAAGTCGCTTAGTCAGACTCATCGCGAACACCGGGGAGCTGTTTTTT. The encoded protein is CASRLVRLIANTGELFF. This rearrangement joins TRBV12-2 to TRBJ2-2; TRBD2, the table's D call, lacks a check against the DNA. TRBV12-2 counts as a pseudogene. The CDR3 runs to 17 residues.

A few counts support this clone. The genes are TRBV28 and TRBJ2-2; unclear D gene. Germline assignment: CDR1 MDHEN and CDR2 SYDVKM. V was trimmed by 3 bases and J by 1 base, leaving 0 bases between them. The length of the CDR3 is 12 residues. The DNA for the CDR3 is TGTGCCAGCAGTTTGAACACCGGGGAGCTGTTTTTT. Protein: CASSLNTGELFF.

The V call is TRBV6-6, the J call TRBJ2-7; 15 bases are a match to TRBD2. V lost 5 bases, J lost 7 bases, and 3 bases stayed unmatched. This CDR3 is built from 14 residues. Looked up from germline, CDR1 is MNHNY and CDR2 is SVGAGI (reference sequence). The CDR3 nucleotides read TGTGCCAGCAGTCGGACTAGCGGGAGGGTGGAGCAGTACTTC. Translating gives CASSRTSGRVEQYF.

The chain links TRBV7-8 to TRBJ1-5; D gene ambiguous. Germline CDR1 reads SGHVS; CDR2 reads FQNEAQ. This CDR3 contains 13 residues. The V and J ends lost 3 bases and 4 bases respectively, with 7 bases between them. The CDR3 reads CASSFGVNQPQHF. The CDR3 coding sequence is TGTGCCAGCAGCTTCGGGGTAAATCAGCCCCAGCATTTT.

The CDR3 DNA follows: TGTGCCAGCAAGACCGGGACAGACCCTTCTTACGAGCAGTACTTC. Protein: CASKTGTDPSYEQYF. This chain uses TRBV28 with TRBJ2-7; TRBD1 matches 7 bases. This CDR3 is 15 amino acids long. V trimming: 7 bases; J trimming: 4 bases; junction bases outside the gene matches: 13. Germline-derived CDR1 and CDR2 are MDHEN and SYDVKM.

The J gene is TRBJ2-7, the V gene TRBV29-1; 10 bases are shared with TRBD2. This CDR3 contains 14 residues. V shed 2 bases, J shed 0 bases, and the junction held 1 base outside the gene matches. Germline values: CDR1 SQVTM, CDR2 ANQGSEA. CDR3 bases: TGCAGCGTTGAAACTAGCGGGAACTCCTACGAGCAGTACTTC. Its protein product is CSVETSGNSYEQYF.

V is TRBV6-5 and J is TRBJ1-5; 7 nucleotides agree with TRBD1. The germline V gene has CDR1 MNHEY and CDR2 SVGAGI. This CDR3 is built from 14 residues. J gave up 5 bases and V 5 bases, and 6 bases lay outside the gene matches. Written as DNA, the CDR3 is TGTGCCAGCAGTCCCGGGACAGAGCATCAGCCCCAGCATTTT. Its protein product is CASSPGTEHQPQHF.

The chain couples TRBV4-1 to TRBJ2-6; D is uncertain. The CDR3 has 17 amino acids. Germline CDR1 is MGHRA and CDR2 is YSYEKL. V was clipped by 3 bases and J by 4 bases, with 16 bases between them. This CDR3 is CASSQPTKGSGANVLTF. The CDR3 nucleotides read TGCGCCAGCAGCCAGCCCACCAAGGGATCCGGGGCCAACGTCCTGACTTTC.

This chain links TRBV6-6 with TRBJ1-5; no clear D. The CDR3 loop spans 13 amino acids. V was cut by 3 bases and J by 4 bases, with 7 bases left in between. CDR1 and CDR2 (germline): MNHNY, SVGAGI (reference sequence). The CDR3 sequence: CASSYLGNQPQHF. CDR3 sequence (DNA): TGTGCCAGCAGTTATCTGGGGAATCAGCCCCAGCATTTT.

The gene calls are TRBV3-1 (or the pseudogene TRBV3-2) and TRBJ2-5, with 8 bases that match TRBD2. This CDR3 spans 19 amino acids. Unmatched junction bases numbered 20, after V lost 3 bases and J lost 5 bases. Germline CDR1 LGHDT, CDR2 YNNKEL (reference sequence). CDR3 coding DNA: TGTGCCAGCAGCCACCTAGCGGGTGGTGTAGATAGAAACTTGGAGACCCAGTACTTC. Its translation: CASSHLAGGVDRNLETQYF.

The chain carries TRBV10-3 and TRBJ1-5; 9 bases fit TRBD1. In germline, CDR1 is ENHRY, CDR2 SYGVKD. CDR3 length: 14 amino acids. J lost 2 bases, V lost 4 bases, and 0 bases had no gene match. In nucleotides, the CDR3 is TGTGCCATCAGTGGGACAGGGGGCAATCAGCCCCAGCATTTT. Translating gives CAISGTGGNQPQHF.

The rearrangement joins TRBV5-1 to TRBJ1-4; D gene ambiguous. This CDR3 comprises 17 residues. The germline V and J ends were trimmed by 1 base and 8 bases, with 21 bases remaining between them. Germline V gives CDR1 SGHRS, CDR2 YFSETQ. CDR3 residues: CASSLIPPSAGGEKLFF. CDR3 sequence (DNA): TGCGCCAGCAGCTTGATACCGCCTTCGGCGGGCGGCGAAAAACTGTTTTTT.